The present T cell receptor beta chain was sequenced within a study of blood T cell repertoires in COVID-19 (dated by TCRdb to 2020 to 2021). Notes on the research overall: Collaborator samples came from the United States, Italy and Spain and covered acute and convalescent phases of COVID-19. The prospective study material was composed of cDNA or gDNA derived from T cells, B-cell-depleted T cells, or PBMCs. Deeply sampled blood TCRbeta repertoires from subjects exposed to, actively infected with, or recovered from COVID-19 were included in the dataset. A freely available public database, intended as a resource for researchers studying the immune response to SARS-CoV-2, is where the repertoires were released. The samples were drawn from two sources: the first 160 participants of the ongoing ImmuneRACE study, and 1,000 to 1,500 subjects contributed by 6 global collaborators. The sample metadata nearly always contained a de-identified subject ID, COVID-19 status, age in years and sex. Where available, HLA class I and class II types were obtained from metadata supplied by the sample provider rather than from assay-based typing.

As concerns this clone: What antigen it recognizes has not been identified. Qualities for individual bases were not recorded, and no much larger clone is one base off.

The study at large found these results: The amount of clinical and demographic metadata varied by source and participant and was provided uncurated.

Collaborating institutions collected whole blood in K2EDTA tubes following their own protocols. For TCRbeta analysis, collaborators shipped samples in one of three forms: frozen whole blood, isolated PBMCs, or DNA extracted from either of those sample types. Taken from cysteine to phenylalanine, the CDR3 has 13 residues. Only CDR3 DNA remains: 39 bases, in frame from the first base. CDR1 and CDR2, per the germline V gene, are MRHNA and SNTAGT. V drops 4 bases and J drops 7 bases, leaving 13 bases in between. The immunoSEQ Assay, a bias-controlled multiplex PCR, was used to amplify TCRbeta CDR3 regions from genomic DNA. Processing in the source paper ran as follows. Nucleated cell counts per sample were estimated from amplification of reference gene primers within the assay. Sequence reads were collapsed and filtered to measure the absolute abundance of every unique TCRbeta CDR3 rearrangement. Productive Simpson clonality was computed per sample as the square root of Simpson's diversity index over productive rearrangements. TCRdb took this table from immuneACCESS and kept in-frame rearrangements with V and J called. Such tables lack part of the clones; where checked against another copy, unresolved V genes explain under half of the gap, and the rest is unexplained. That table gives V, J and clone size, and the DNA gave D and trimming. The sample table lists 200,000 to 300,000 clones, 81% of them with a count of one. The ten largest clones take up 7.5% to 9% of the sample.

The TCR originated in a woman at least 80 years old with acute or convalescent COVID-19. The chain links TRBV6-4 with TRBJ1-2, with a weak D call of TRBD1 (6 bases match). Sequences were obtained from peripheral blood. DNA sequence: TGTGCCAGCAGTGGCCCACAGGGTTCTGGCTACACCTTC. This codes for CASSGPQGSGYTF.